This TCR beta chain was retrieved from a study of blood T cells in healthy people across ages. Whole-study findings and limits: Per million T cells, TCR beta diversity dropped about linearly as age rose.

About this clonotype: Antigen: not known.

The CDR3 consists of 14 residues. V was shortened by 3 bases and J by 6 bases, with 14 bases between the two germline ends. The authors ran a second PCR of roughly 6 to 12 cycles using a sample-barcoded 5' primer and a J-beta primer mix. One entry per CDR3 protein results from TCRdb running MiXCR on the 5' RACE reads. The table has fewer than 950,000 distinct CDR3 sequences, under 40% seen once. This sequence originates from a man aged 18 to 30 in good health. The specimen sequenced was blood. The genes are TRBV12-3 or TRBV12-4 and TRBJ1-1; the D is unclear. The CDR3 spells CASSLDLMSPEAFF. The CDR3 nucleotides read TGTGCCAGCAGTTTGGATCTGATGAGCCCTGAAGCTTTCTTT.